The 14 T cell receptor beta chains given below trace back to one sample, sequenced in a study of control samples from healthy donors and cancer patients. Using immunoSEQ multiplex PCR, the repertoire was profiled, and TCRdb retains in-frame clones only, with some absent. This table has 90,000 or so clones, around four fifths appearing once. Sequencing used blood. The source is a man younger than 45 in good health.

This chain uses TRBV7-8 with TRBJ2-7, with 10 bases identical to TRBD2. J gave up 1 base and V 5 bases, and 5 bases lay outside the gene matches. The CDR3 runs to 15 residues. Germline-derived CDR1 and CDR2 are SGHVS and FQNEAQ. Written as DNA, the CDR3 is TGTGCCAGCAGCGGGAGCGGGGGGGTATCCTACGAGCAGTACTTC. Its translation is CASSGSGGVSYEQYF.

The rearrangement uses TRBV5-5 and TRBJ1-2; D remains ambiguous. V was cut by 1 base and J by 6 bases, with 10 bases left in between. Germline-derived CDR1 and CDR2 are SGHKS and YYEKEE (reference sequence). This CDR3 is 13 amino acids long. CDR3 DNA: TGTGCCAGCAGCTTGCCTTCTCCTGATGGCTACACCTTC. Translated: CASSLPSPDGYTF.

This clone was detected once. The rearrangement uses TRBV10-3 and TRBJ2-1, with D unresolved. Trimming shortened V by 5 bases and J by 0 bases, and 11 bases separated the two germline ends. There are 15 residues in the CDR3. CDR1 ENHRY and CDR2 SYGVKD come from the germline V gene. The CDR3: CAISTTSPSYNEQFF. CDR3 DNA sequence: TGTGCCATCAGTACGACGAGCCCCTCCTACAATGAGCAGTTCTTC.

This chain connects TRBV7-6 to TRBJ2-7; 12 bases map to TRBD2. This CDR3 is built from 15 residues. Germline trimming cut 1 base from V and 8 bases from J; bases unmatched to any gene: 6. Germline values: CDR1 SGHVS, CDR2 FNYEAQ. DNA of the CDR3: TGTGCCAGCAGCTTAGGGACTAGCGGGGCTGGGCAGCAGTACTTC. This gives the protein CASSLGTSGAGQQYF.

The chain recombines TRBV18 with TRBJ2-7; tentative D call: TRBD2 (6 bases). V was trimmed by 2 bases and J by 3 bases, leaving 14 bases between them. Germline-derived CDR1 and CDR2 are KGHSH and LQKENI. The CDR3 sequence is 15 residues long. Here the CDR3 reads CASSPAGAGIYEQYF. For the CDR3, the DNA is TGTGCCAGCTCACCAGCGGGCGCGGGGATCTACGAGCAGTACTTC.

This clone came up once. CDR3 DNA: TGTGCCAGCAGCCAAGATAACAGCCGCACAGATACGCAGTATTTT. Translated, it gives CASSQDNSRTDTQYF. The chain recombines TRBV3-1 (or the pseudogene TRBV3-2) with TRBJ2-3; D remains ambiguous. The germline CDR1 and CDR2 sequences are LGHDT and YNNKEL (reference sequence). The V end lost 0 bases, the J end lost 1 base, and 8 bases lay between the germline ends. This CDR3 has 15 amino acids.

This chain connects TRBV29-1 to TRBJ2-5; D is ambiguous. Germline-derived CDR1 and CDR2 are SQVTM and ANQGSEA. V lost 4 bases and J lost 1, with 10 bases in between. The CDR3 has 13 amino acids. CDR3 sequence reads: CSVAVSIQETQYF. CDR3 DNA sequence: TGCAGCGTTGCGGTTAGTATCCAAGAGACCCAGTACTTC.

This chain links TRBV12-3 or TRBV12-4 with TRBJ1-2; TRBD1 might be the D (6 bases). The CDR3 loop spans 13 amino acids. The V end lost 2 bases, the J end lost 8 bases, and 12 bases lay between the germline ends. The CDR3 bases are TGTGCCAGCAGTTTAATAAGGGGGGGCGGCTACACCTTC. Amino acids: CASSLIRGGGYTF.

The J gene is TRBJ1-6, the V gene TRBV7-3; no clear D. The length of the CDR3 is 13 residues. V dropped 2 bases and J dropped 10 bases, with 9 bases sitting between them. The V gene's germline CDR1 is SGHTA and CDR2 FQGTGA. CDR3 nucleotide sequence: TGTGCCAGCAGCTTAGAAGTTCGGTCACCCCTCCACTTT. Its translation is CASSLEVRSPLHF.

This sequence joins TRBV6-5 and TRBJ1-1; D gene ambiguous. Germline V lookup: CDR1 MNHEY, CDR2 SVGAGI. The CDR3 extends over 14 amino acids. The germline V and J ends were trimmed by 7 bases and 1 base, with 13 bases remaining between them. CDR3 in DNA: TGTGCCAGCAAGTGGGGTAATACGAACACTGAAGCTTTCTTT. It specifies CASKWGNTNTEAFF.

This clone was observed once. Other DNA sequences in this specimen translate into the identical CDR3. The chain links TRBV2 to TRBJ1-3; 8 bases are shared with TRBD1. V trimming: 6 bases; J trimming: 4 bases; junction bases outside the gene matches: 11. CDR3 size: 16 residues. Germline V gene lookup returns CDR1 SNHLY and CDR2 FYNNEI. CDR3 in DNA: TGTGCCAGCAGCCGCGTGGCAGGGGGCGTCGGAAACACCATATATTTT. Translated: CASSRVAGGVGNTIYF.

In this sample, this clone turned up a few times. Other DNA sequences from this sample encode an identical CDR3 as well. The chain joins TRBV6-5 to TRBJ1-3; no firm D call. This CDR3 has 13 residues. Germline V lookup: CDR1 MNHEY, CDR2 SVGAGI. The V end lost 0 bases, the J end lost 2 bases, and 2 bases lay between the germline ends. CDR3: CASSYSAGNTIYF. The CDR3 region has the DNA TGTGCCAGCAGTTACTCGGCTGGAAACACCATATATTTT.

The V gene is TRBV6-6, the J gene TRBJ1-3, with 7 positions matching TRBD1. The germline CDR1 and CDR2 sequences are MNHNY and SVGAGI (reference sequence). This CDR3 comprises 14 residues. With V trimmed by 4 bases and J by 2 bases, 2 bases remained unmatched. DNA for the CDR3: TGTGCCAGCAGTTGGACAGGTACTGGAAACACCATATATTTT. This sequence encodes CASSWTGTGNTIYF.

This sequence joins TRBV5-1 and TRBJ2-2, with D unresolved. Germline-derived CDR1 and CDR2 are SGHRS and YFSETQ. V was clipped by 0 bases and J by 6 bases, with 9 bases between them. This CDR3 comprises 14 residues. As DNA, the CDR3 is TGCGCCAGCAGCTTGGCCAACGTCGCCGGGGAGCTGTTTTTT. Protein: CASSLANVAGELFF.